The 16 T cell receptor beta chains presented below share a single source sample, sequenced in a study of blood T cell repertoires in COVID-19. Libraries were prepared by immunoSEQ multiplex PCR; TCRdb keeps only in-frame clonotypes and omits some of them. This table holds a few hundred thousand clones, roughly 86% found once. Sequencing used PBMCs or T cells enriched from blood (not recorded which). These receptors all come from a woman between 18 and 30 years old who had recovered from COVID-19.

This clone was counted between two and nine times. The J gene is TRBJ2-7, the V gene TRBV5-4; possible D gene TRBD1, 6 bases. The V end lost 4 bases, the J end lost 0 bases, and 11 bases lay between the germline ends. The CDR3 covers 14 residues. Germline V gene lookup returns CDR1 SGHNT and CDR2 YYREEE (reference sequence). The CDR3 loop is CASSRQESSYEQYF. CDR3 sequence (DNA): TGTGCCAGCAGCCGACAGGAGAGCTCCTACGAGCAGTACTTC.

This clone was found a few times. The J gene is TRBJ2-2, the V gene TRBV7-3, with 7 bases lining up with TRBD1. The V gene end was trimmed by 5 bases and the J gene end by 0 bases; junction bases not matched to a gene: 3. Germline V gene sequence: CDR1 SGHTA, CDR2 FQGTGA. The CDR3 is made up of 15 amino acids. The DNA of the CDR3 is TGTGCCAGCAGCCTGGACAGGACGAACACCGGGGAGCTGTTTTTT. Protein sequence: CASSLDRTNTGELFF.

The V gene is TRBV21-1, the J gene TRBJ1-1; the table gives TRBD1 as D, unverified against the DNA. TRBV21-1 is marked as a pseudogene. The CDR3 is made up of 20 amino acids. The CDR3 here is CASSKPPFETASIMNTEAFF. DNA for the CDR3: TGTGCCAGCAGCAAACCTCCCTTTGAGACAGCTAGTATAATGAACACTGAAGCTTTCTTT.

The V call is TRBV4-2, the J call TRBJ2-1; TRBD2 aligns across 7 bases. The CDR3 is 16 residues long. V dropped 0 bases and J dropped 4; count of bases not matched to a gene: 6. Looked up from germline, CDR1 is LGHNA and CDR2 is YNFKEQ. DNA for the CDR3: TGTGCCAGCAGCCAAGATTGGCTAGCGGATTACAATGAGCAGTTCTTC. Protein: CASSQDWLADYNEQFF.

The chain has TRBV6-1 and TRBJ2-7; 12 bases are shared with TRBD1. J was trimmed by 7 bases and V by 0 bases; bases with no gene match: 4. Germline V gives CDR1 MNHNS, CDR2 SASEGT. This CDR3 has 15 amino acids. The CDR3 coding sequence is TGTGCCAGCAGTGAAGCCGGGACAGGGGGCTCGGAGCAGTACTTC. This gives the protein CASSEAGTGGSEQYF.

This chain links TRBV6-4 with TRBJ1-1; 8 nucleotides agree with TRBD1. CDR3 length: 14 amino acids. V gave up 4 bases and J gave up 5 bases; unmatched junction bases: 6. CDR1 is MRHNA and CDR2 is SNTAGT in the germline V gene. Here the CDR3 reads CASSASTGGTEAFF. The CDR3 nucleotides read TGTGCCAGCAGTGCCTCTACAGGGGGGACTGAAGCTTTCTTT.

The rearrangement uses TRBV4-3 and TRBJ2-7; 7 positions agree with TRBD2. Germline V gene sequence: CDR1 LGHNA, CDR2 YSLEER. With 4 bases clipped from V and 2 bases from J, the junction kept 8 bases outside the gene matches. The CDR3 is made up of 15 amino acids. The CDR3 spells CASSRQSGLPYEQYF. The CDR3 DNA sequence: TGCGCCAGCAGCCGCCAGTCGGGACTACCCTACGAGCAGTACTTC.

The chain has TRBV6-2 or TRBV6-3 and TRBJ1-2; 7 nucleotides agree with TRBD1. V lost 5 bases, J lost 11 bases, and 11 bases stayed unmatched. CDR3 length: 13 amino acids. Germline V gives CDR1 MNHEY, CDR2 SVGEGT. CDR3 coding DNA: TGTGCCAGCAGTATGGGACAGACTACCCTTTACACCTTC. It codes for CASSMGQTTLYTF.

A few counts support this clone. V and J are TRBV6-4 and TRBJ2-1, with 7 nucleotides matching TRBD2. The J segment lost 3 bases and the V segment lost 5 bases, leaving 7 bases of the junction unmatched. This CDR3 contains 15 residues. Per the germline V gene, CDR1 is MRHNA and CDR2 is SNTAGT. The CDR3 here is CASSRDSGIYNEQFF. CDR3 bases: TGTGCCAGCAGTCGCGACAGCGGGATCTACAATGAGCAGTTCTTC.

This chain uses TRBV4-2 with TRBJ1-3; no reliable D call. Germline CDR1 LGHNA, CDR2 YNFKEQ. This CDR3 spans 20 amino acids. V was pared by 4 bases and J by 1 base, with 26 bases between. This chain's CDR3 is CASSLRSAAANPISGNTIYF. The CDR3 DNA sequence: TGTGCCAGCAGCCTCCGCTCTGCGGCCGCCAACCCCATTTCTGGAAACACCATATATTTT.

The genes are TRBV7-2 and TRBJ1-1; the D gene is possibly TRBD1 (6 bases). V lost 4 bases and J 4 bases, leaving 10 bases between the germline ends. Germline V gene data show CDR1 as SGHTA and CDR2 as FQGNSA. The CDR3 is made up of 13 amino acids. The CDR3 bases are TGTGCCAGCAGCTACAGGGTATTCACTGAAGCTTTCTTT. Its protein product is CASSYRVFTEAFF.

The genes are TRBV29-1 and TRBJ1-1, with D possibly matching TRBD1 (5 bases). CDR3 length equals 13 residues. V was trimmed by 8 bases and J by 0 bases, leaving 13 bases between them. Germline loops: CDR1 SQVTM, CDR2 ANQGSEA. In DNA, the CDR3 is TGCAGCTCCTCCGGACACTTGAACACTGAAGCTTTCTTT. This translates into CSSSGHLNTEAFF.

This sequence joins TRBV24-1 and TRBJ1-1; the D is unclear. CDR1 and CDR2 (germline): KGHDR, SFDVKD. This CDR3 is built from 13 residues. With 6 bases removed from V and 5 bases from J, the gap between germline ends came to 12 bases. The CDR3 DNA follows: TGTGCCACCAGTCTTTCGTACGGGACTGAAGCTTTCTTT. Translating it yields CATSLSYGTEAFF.

The chain recombines TRBV28 with TRBJ1-5, with D tentatively TRBD1 (5 bases). CDR1 and CDR2 (germline): MDHEN, SYDVKM. Trimming took 5 bases from V and 6 from J, leaving 14 bases between them. The length of the CDR3 is 14 residues. CDR3 DNA sequence: TGTGCCAGCAGTCAGACAGTGGCAGGTCAGCCCCAGCATTTT. Protein sequence: CASSQTVAGQPQHF.

This clone was seen a few times. The chain uses TRBV30 and TRBJ2-3; TRBD2 agrees at 7 bases. V gave up 3 bases and J gave up 1 base; unmatched junction bases: 4. Germline V lookup: CDR1 GTSNPN, CDR2 SVGIG (reference sequence). The CDR3 loop spans 14 amino acids. DNA for the CDR3: TGTGCCTGGAGCCGGGGGGTTGGCACAGATACGCAGTATTTT. Amino acids: CAWSRGVGTDTQYF.

This clone was seen once. The rearrangement uses TRBV2 and TRBJ1-5; 9 positions agree with TRBD1. CDR3 length: 18 residues. The junction had 7 bases not matched to a gene; V was cut back by 1 base and J by 0 bases. Germline V gene sequence: CDR1 SNHLY, CDR2 FYNNEI. CDR3 bases: TGTGCCAGCAGTGAAGATTCATGGGGACAGGGTAGCAATCAGCCCCAGCATTTT. This encodes CASSEDSWGQGSNQPQHF.